This TCR beta chain derives from a study of CD8 T cells in ankylosing spondylitis. TCRdb independently ran MiXCR on the 5' RACE reads; one entry per CDR3 protein. The table shows 250,000 or so distinct CDR3 sequences, with about 24% occurring only once. This CDR3 has 14 residues. Trimming at V came to 5 bases and at J to 3 bases, leaving 7 bases not matched to a gene. The V gene's germline CDR1 is KGHSH and CDR2 LQKENI. For this clonotype: What it recognizes is unknown.

General study findings and limits: There was reportedly significant enrichment of clones that were disease-linked in matched ankylosing spondylitis synovial fluid. Blood of patients with ankylosing spondylitis appeared to be characterized by a TCR beta motif of about 8 highly homologous variants. Relatively scarce in peripheral blood, disease-linked clones were CD8+.

The chain recombines TRBV18 with TRBJ2-7; 7 nucleotides match TRBD2. This clonotype originated in a male donor with ankylosing spondylitis or in good health (not recorded which). The sample taken for sequencing was blood, either unsorted or a sorted T cell fraction (not recorded which). In DNA, the CDR3 is TGTGCCAGCTCAGCCAACCGGGGGGACTACGAGCAGTACTTC. Translated: CASSANRGDYEQYF.